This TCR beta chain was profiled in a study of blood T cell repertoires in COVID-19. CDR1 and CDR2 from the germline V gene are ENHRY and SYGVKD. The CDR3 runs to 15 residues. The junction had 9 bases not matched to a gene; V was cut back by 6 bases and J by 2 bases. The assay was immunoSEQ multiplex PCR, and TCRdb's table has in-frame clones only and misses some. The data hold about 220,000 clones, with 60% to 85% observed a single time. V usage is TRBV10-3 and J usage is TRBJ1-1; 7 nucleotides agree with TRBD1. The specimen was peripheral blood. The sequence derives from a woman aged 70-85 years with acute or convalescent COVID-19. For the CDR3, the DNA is TGTGCCATCAGACGACAGGGATTAAGAAACACTGAAGCTTTCTTT. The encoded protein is CAIRRQGLRNTEAFF.